Sequencing of this T cell receptor beta chain was carried out in a study of post-analysis software for immune sequencing data. The CDR3 extends over 17 amino acids. CDR1 is MNHNS, CDR2 SASEGT, per germline. J was trimmed by 9 bases and V by 6 bases; bases with no gene match: 18. Concerning this clonotype: Its specificity is not known.

cDNA libraries of TCR beta carried unique molecular identifiers. Input populations of about 0.95 to 10 million T cells gave rise to a few hundred thousand cDNA molecules. In TCRdb, the PCR reads were re-called with MiXCR into one record per CDR3 protein. Here the sample spans fewer than 850,000 distinct CDR3 sequences, 25% to 30% being singletons. Whole-study results and caveats: There were four or five TRBV segments more frequent in patients than controls, and TRBV5-6, TRBV5-1 and TRBV20-1 were among them. Diversity measured as normalized Chao1 was significantly lower in multiple sclerosis patients than in controls.

The receptor was isolated from a girl under 18 with multiple sclerosis. The chain joins TRBV6-1 to TRBJ2-1; 9 nucleotides line up with TRBD2. The sample taken for sequencing was blood. Written as DNA, the CDR3 is TGTGCCAGCAGCCCGACAGGTGCTAGCGGGACGTCGCGTGAGCAGTTCTTC. Amino acids: CASSPTGASGTSREQFF.